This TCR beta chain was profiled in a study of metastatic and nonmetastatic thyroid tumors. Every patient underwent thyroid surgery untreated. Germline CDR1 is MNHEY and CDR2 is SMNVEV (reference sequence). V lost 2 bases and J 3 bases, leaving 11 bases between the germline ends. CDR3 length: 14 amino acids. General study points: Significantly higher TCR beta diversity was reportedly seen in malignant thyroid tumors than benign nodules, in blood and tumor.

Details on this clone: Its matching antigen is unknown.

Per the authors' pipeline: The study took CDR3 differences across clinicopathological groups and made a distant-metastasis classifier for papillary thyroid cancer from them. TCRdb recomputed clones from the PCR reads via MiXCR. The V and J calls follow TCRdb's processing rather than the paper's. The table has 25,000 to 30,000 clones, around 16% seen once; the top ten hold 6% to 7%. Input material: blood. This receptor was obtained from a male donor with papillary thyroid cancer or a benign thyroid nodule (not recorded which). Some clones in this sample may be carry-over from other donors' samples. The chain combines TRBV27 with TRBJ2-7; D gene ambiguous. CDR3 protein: CASSLKRIGYEQYF. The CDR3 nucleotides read TGTGCCAGCAGTTTAAAGAGAATTGGCTACGAGCAGTACTTC.